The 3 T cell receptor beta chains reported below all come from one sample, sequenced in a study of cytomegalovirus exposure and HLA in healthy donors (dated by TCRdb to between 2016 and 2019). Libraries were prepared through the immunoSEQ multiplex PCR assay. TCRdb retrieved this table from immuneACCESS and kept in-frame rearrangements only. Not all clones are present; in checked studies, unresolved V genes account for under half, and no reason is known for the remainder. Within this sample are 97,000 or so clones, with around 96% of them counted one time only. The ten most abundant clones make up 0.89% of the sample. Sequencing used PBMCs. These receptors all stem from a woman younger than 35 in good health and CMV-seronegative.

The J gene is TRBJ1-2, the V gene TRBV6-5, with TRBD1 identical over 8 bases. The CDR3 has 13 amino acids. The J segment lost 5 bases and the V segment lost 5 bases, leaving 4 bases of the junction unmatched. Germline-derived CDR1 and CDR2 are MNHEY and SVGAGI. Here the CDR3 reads CASSTGQGYGYTF. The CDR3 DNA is TGTGCCAGCAGTACCGGACAGGGTTATGGCTACACCTTC.

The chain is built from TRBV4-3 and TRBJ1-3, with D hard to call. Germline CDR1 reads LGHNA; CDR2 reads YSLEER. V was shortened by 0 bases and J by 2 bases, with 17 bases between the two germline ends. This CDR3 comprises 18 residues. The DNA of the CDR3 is TGCGCCAGCAGCCAAGATACCCAGGTTGGCCTCACTGGAAACACCATATATTTT. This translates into CASSQDTQVGLTGNTIYF.

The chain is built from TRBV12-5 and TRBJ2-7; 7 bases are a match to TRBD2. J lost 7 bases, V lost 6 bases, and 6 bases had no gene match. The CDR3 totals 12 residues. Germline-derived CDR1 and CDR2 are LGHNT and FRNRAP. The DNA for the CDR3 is TGTGCTAGTGGCACGGGACTAACGGAGCAGTACTTC. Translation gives CASGTGLTEQYF.